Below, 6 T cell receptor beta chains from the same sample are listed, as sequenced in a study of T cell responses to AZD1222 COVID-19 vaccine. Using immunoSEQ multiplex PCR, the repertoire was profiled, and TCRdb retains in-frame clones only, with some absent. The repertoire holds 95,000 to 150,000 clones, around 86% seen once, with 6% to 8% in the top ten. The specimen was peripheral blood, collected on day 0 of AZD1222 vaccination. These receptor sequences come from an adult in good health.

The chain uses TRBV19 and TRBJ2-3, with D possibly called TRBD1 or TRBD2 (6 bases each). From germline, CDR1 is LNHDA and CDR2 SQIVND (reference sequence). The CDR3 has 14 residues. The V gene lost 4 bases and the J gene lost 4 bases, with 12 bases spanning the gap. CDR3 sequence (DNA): TGTGCCAGTAGTACGGGGGCCGCGGCAGATACGCAGTATTTT. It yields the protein CASSTGAAADTQYF.

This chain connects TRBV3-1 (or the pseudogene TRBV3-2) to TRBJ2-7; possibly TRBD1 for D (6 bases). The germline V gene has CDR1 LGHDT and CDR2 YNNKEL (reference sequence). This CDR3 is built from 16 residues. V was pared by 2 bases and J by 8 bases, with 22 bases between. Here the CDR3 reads CASSQFPGQRPFKQYF. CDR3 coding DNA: TGTGCCAGCAGCCAATTTCCGGGACAACGACCCTTCAAGCAGTACTTC.

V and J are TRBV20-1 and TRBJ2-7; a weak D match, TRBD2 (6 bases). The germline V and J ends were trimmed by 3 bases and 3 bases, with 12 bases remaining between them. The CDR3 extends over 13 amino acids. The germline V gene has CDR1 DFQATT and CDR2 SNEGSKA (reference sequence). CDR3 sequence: CSASLAINYEQYF. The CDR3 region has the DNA TGCAGTGCTAGTCTAGCGATTAACTACGAGCAGTACTTC.

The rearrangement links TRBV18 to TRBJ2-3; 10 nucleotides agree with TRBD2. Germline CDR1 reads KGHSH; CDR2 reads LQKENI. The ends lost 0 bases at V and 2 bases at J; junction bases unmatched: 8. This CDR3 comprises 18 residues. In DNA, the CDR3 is TGTGCCAGCTCACCACCGAGTTCACTAGCGGGGTCCACAGATACGCAGTATTTT. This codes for CASSPPSSLAGSTDTQYF.

CDR3 DNA: TGTGCCAGCAGTTCGGCCGGGACAGGGCAACACGAGCAGTACTTC. Encoded protein: CASSSAGTGQHEQYF. V is TRBV6-5 and J is TRBJ2-7; 9 positions agree with TRBD1. V lost 4 bases and J lost 5; bases outside the gene matches: 9. The CDR3 has 15 residues. The V gene's germline CDR1 is MNHEY and CDR2 SVGAGI.

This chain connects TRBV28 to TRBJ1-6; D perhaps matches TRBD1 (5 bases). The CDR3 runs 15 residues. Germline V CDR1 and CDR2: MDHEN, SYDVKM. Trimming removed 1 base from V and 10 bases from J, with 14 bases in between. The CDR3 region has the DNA TGTGCCAGCAGTTTATCGTCAGGGCTAGGGTCACCCCTCCACTTT. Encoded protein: CASSLSSGLGSPLHF.